The TCR beta chain under discussion was sequenced for a study of blood T cell repertoires in COVID-19 (dated by TCRdb to the early 2020s). Describing the broader study: Collaborator samples came from the United States, Italy and Spain and covered acute and convalescent phases of COVID-19. A freely available public database, intended as a resource for researchers studying the immune response to SARS-CoV-2, is where the repertoires were released. A de-identified subject ID, COVID-19 status, age in years and sex were almost always included in the sample metadata. Where available, HLA class I and class II types were obtained from metadata supplied by the sample provider rather than from assay-based typing. Subjects who had been exposed to COVID-19, were actively infected with it, or had recovered from it provided the deeply sampled blood TCRbeta repertoires that made up the dataset. The material from the prospective study consisted of cDNA or gDNA derived from T cells, B-cell-depleted T cells, or PBMCs. The samples were drawn from the first 160 participants of the ongoing ImmuneRACE study and from 1,254 subjects provided by 6 global collaborators. Broad study findings and their caveats: The quantity of clinical and demographic metadata differed by source and by participant and was supplied without curation.

TCRbeta CDR3 regions were amplified from genomic DNA by means of the immunoSEQ Assay, a bias-controlled multiplex PCR. The study's processing was this. The number of nucleated cells in each sample was estimated from the amplification of reference gene primers within the assay. To quantify the absolute abundance of each unique TCRbeta CDR3 rearrangement, sequence reads were collapsed and filtered. For each sample, productive Simpson clonality was calculated as the square root of Simpson's diversity index across productive rearrangements. Not all clones reach the TCRdb copy of this immuneACCESS table, which keeps in-frame sequences only. Checked studies attribute under half of the gap to unresolved V genes and leave the rest unexplained. V and J calls and clone size are those listed in that table; D and trimming were worked out from the DNA. The sample table records under 250,000 clones; 87% of these occur just once. The ten largest clones represent roughly 10% of the sample.

Enrolling through a virtual design, the prospective study's participants ranged in age from roughly 18 to 89 years and lived across 24 United States geographic areas. To assign participants to cohorts, the prospective study relied on clinical history that participants themselves reported in a screening survey and a study questionnaire. ImmuneRACE Cohort 3 recovered participants were defined by two consecutive negative NP/OP PCR tests, healthcare professional clearance, or symptom resolution. Mobile phlebotomists in the prospective study collected whole blood, serum and a nasopharyngeal or oropharyngeal swab from every participant. Additional blood draws and questionnaires over a 2-month period could optionally be provided by prospective study participants. Blood samples from the prospective study were shipped frozen or at room temperature prior to DNA extraction. About this clone itself: Its specific antigen is unknown. No quality values exist for individual bases; no much larger clone is one base distant.

The sequencing sample was made of PBMCs or T cells enriched from blood (not recorded which). The receptor was isolated from a young man who had recovered from COVID-19.

CDR3 reads: CASSGTGTGTEQYF. The bases read TGTGCCAGCAGTGGGACCGGGACAGGGACCGAGCAGTACTTC. The receptor chain draws on TRBV25-1 and TRBJ2-7; TRBD1 lines up with 9 middle nucleotides. The CDR3, cysteine through phenylalanine, is 14 amino acids long. Only the CDR3 DNA is retained, 42 bases long and in frame from the first base. Reading the germline V gene gives CDR1 MGHDK and CDR2 SYGVNS. V and J are trimmed by 4 bases and 6 bases, and the gene matches miss 7 bases of the junction.